This TCR beta chain derives from a study of cytomegalovirus exposure and HLA in healthy donors. With 60 Vbeta and 13 Jbeta primers, the PCR was carried out. Here immunoSEQ multiplex PCR was the method, and the copy in TCRdb shows in-frame clones only, minus some. Of some 91,000 clones listed, around 67% are singletons. Germline loops: CDR1 LNHNV, CDR2 YYDKDF (reference sequence). This CDR3 comprises 18 residues. V shed 1 base and J 5 bases; nucleotides not matched to a gene: 8. The sequence came from a human donor in good health. V and J are TRBV15 and TRBJ2-2; 12 bases agree with TRBD2. The sequenced sample consisted of PBMCs. The CDR3 DNA sequence: TGTGCCACCAGCAGAGCCCTAGCGGGGGGGCCGGGGACCGGGGAGCTGTTTTTT. Translating gives CATSRALAGGPGTGELFF.